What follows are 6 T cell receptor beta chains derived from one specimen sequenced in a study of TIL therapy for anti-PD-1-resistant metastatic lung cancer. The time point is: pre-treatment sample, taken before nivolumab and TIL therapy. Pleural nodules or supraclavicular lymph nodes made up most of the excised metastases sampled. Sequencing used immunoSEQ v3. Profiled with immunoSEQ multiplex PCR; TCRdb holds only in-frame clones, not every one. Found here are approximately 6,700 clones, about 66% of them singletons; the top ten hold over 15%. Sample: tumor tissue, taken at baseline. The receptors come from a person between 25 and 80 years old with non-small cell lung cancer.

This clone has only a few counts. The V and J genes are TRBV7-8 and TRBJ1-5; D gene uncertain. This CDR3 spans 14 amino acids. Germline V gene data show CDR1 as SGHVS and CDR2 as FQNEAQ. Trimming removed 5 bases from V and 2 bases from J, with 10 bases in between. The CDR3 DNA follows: TGTGCCAGCAGCCAAGGCTTCGGCAATCAGCCCCAGCATTTT. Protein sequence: CASSQGFGNQPQHF.

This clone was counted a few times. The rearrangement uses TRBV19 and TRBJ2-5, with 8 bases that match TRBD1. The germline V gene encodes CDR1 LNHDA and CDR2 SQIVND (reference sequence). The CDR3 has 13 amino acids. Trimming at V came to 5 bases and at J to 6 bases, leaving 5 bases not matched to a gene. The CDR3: CASSLDRAKTQYF. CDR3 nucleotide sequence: TGTGCCAGTAGTTTGGACAGGGCCAAGACCCAGTACTTC.

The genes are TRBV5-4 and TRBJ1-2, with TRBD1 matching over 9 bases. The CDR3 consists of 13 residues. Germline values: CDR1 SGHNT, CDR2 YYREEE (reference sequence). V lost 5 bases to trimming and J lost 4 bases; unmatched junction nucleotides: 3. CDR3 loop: CASRRTGAYGYTF. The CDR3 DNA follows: TGTGCCAGCAGAAGGACAGGGGCCTATGGCTACACCTTC.

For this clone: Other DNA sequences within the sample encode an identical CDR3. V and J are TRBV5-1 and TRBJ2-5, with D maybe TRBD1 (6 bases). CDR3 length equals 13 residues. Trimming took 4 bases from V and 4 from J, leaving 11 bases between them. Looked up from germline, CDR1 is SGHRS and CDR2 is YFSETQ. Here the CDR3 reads CASSQGGGETQYF. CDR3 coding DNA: TGCGCCAGCAGCCAAGGGGGTGGAGAGACCCAGTACTTC. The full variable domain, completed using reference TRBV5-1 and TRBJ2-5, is KAGVTQTPRYLIKTRGQQVTLSCSPISGHRSVSWYQQTPGQGLQFLFEYFSETQRNKGNFPGRFSGRQFSNSRSEMNVSTLELGDSALYLCASSQGGGETQYFGPGTRLLVL.

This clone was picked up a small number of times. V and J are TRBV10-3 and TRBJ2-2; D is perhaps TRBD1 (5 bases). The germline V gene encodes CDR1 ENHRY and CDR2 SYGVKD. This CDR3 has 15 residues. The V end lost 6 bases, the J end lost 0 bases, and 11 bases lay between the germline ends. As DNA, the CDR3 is TGTGCCATCAGCCTTGGGGCTCCGAACACCGGGGAGCTGTTTTTT. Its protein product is CAISLGAPNTGELFF.

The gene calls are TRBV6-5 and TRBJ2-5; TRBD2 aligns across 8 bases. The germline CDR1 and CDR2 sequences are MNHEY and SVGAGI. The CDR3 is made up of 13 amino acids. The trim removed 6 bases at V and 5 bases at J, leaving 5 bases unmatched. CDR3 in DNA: TGTGCCAGCAGACCGACTAGCGCGGAGACCCAGTACTTC. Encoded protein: CASRPTSAETQYF.